The 30 T cell receptor beta chains given below trace back to one sample, sequenced in a study of cytomegalovirus exposure and HLA in healthy donors. A multiplex PCR was run with 60 Vbeta primers and 13 Jbeta primers. Profiled with immunoSEQ multiplex PCR; TCRdb holds only in-frame clones, not every one. The table shows some 130,000 clones, with roughly 80% occurring only once. Sequenced material: PBMCs. These receptors came from a male donor in good health and CMV-seronegative.

The chain recombines TRBV6-5 with TRBJ1-2; the D gene is possibly TRBD1 (6 bases). This CDR3 comprises 14 residues. Germline CDR1 reads MNHEY; CDR2 reads SVGAGI. Trimming removed 7 bases from V and 4 bases from J, with 16 bases in between. The CDR3 protein is CASKRPGHVYGYTF. The CDR3 DNA follows: TGTGCCAGCAAACGACCGGGACACGTCTATGGCTACACCTTC.

V usage is TRBV9 and J usage is TRBJ1-2; weak D call: TRBD1 (5 bases). There are 13 residues in the CDR3. Germline V gene data show CDR1 as SGDLS and CDR2 as YYNGEE. V shed 4 bases and J shed 5 bases, with 12 bases lying between them. The CDR3 region is CASSPPGGYGYTF. The CDR3 region has the DNA TGTGCCAGCAGCCCCCCCGGGGGTTATGGCTACACCTTC. Combining the CDR3 with reference TRBV9 and TRBJ1-2 gives the whole variable domain DSGVTQTPKHLITATGQRVTLRCSPRSGDLSVYWYQQSLDQGLQFLIQYYNGEERAKGNILERFSAQQFPDLHSELNLSSLELGDSALYFCASSPPGGYGYTFGSGTRLTVV.

V is TRBV28 and J is TRBJ2-1; 7 positions agree with TRBD1. Germline CDR1 is MDHEN and CDR2 is SYDVKM. Trimming took 7 bases from V and 6 from J; bases not matched to a gene: 9. The CDR3 runs to 14 residues. The CDR3 sequence is CASTERDRVNEQFF. The CDR3 bases are TGTGCCAGCACGGAGCGAGACAGGGTCAATGAGCAGTTCTTC.

V gene TRBV27 combines with J gene TRBJ1-3, with D unclear. CDR3 length equals 13 residues. Deletions cut 5 bases from V and 5 bases from J, with 10 bases between. Germline lookup yields CDR1 MNHEY and CDR2 SMNVEV (reference sequence). CDR3 nucleotides: TGTGCCAGCAGTCCTCCTCAGAGAAACACCATATATTTT. Residues: CASSPPQRNTIYF.

This chain connects TRBV18 to TRBJ2-7; TRBD1 is a possible D gene (6 bases). The CDR3 has 12 residues. Germline V gene data show CDR1 as KGHSH and CDR2 as LQKENI. V gave up 6 bases and J gave up 6 bases, with 12 bases separating them. CDR3 sequence reads: CASSQGTTEQYF. Written as DNA, the CDR3 is TGTGCCAGCTCCCAAGGGACAACCGAGCAGTACTTC.

This sequence joins TRBV19 and TRBJ2-1; TRBD1 matches at 7 bases. Per the germline V gene, CDR1 is LNHDA and CDR2 is SQIVND (reference sequence). V trimming: 2 bases; J trimming: 5 bases; junction bases outside the gene matches: 6. The CDR3 runs to 15 residues. For the CDR3, the DNA is TGTGCCAGTAGTATAATACCGGGACAGAACAATGAGCAGTTCTTC. Amino acids: CASSIIPGQNNEQFF.

The chain links TRBV7-9 to TRBJ2-7; D is perhaps TRBD2 (5 bases). Between the trimmed V and J ends, which lost 5 bases and 3 bases, there was a span of 14 bases. This CDR3 is 14 amino acids long. Germline V gene lookup returns CDR1 SEHNR and CDR2 FQNEAQ (reference sequence). CDR3 in DNA: TGTGCCAGCAGCCACAGAGAGGGCCTCTACGAGCAGTACTTC. Protein sequence: CASSHREGLYEQYF. Combining the CDR3 with reference TRBV7-9 and TRBJ2-7 gives the whole variable domain DTGVSQNPRHKITKRGQNVTFRCDPISEHNRLYWYRQTLGQGPEFLTYFQNEAQLEKSRLLSDRFSAERPKGSFSTLEIQRTEQGDSAMYLCASSHREGLYEQYFGPGTRLTVT.

V usage is TRBV11-2 and J usage is TRBJ2-7, with 11 bases that match TRBD2. J gave up 4 bases and V 6 bases, and 11 bases lay outside the gene matches. CDR3 size: 16 residues. Germline lookup yields CDR1 SGHAT and CDR2 FQNNGV. DNA of the CDR3: TGTGCCAGCAGAGATAGTAGCGGGGGGGCTTGGTACGAGCAGTACTTC. Its translation is CASRDSSGGAWYEQYF. The full variable domain, rest sourced from reference TRBV11-2 and TRBJ2-7, is EAGVAQSPRYKIIEKRQSVAFWCNPISGHATLYWYQQILGQGPKLLIQFQNNGVVDDSQLPKDRFSAERLKGVDSTLKIQPAKLEDSAVYLCASRDSSGGAWYEQYFGPGTRLTVT.

In its sample, this clone was seen a few times. The chain employs TRBV4-3 and TRBJ1-1; 7 nucleotides agree with TRBD1. This CDR3 contains 14 residues. J lost 6 bases, V lost 0 bases, and 4 bases had no gene match. Germline CDR1 LGHNA, CDR2 YSLEER. The CDR3 loop is CASSQDVDRSEAFF. The CDR3 region has the DNA TGCGCCAGCAGCCAAGATGTGGACAGGTCTGAAGCTTTCTTT.

This clone has a handful of counts. This rearrangement joins TRBV6-5 to TRBJ1-1; D perhaps matches TRBD1 (5 bases). Per the germline V gene, CDR1 is MNHEY and CDR2 is SVGAGI. V lost 6 bases and J 0 bases, leaving 11 bases between the germline ends. The CDR3 length is 14 residues. This CDR3 is CASRKTGMNTEAFF. In DNA, the CDR3 is TGTGCCAGCAGGAAAACAGGCATGAACACTGAAGCTTTCTTT.

V is TRBV6-6 and J is TRBJ2-7, with D hard to call. The germline gives CDR1 MNHNY, CDR2 SVGAGI (reference sequence). V gave up 6 bases and J gave up 4 bases, with 16 bases separating them. The CDR3 is 14 residues long. CDR3 DNA: TGTGCCAGCAGAGCAGGTACCGTAAGGTACGAGCAGTACTTC. Amino acids: CASRAGTVRYEQYF.

The CDR3: CASSAPGANQPQHF. DNA of the CDR3: TGTGCCAGCAGCGCCCCGGGTGCCAATCAGCCCCAGCATTTT. The rearrangement uses TRBV9 and TRBJ1-5, with D unclear. V lost 3 bases and J lost 3, with 10 bases in between. The CDR3 length is 14 residues. Germline-derived CDR1 and CDR2 are SGDLS and YYNGEE.

This clone was seen a handful of times. The chain carries TRBV19 and TRBJ1-1, with D possibly TRBD1 on 6 matching bases. The CDR3 is 20 residues long. V lost 3 bases, J lost 6 bases, and 32 bases lay in between. The germline V gene encodes CDR1 LNHDA and CDR2 SQIVND (reference sequence). The CDR3: CASSITRLNTHGQGSAEAFF. The CDR3 DNA sequence: TGTGCCAGTAGTATTACGAGATTGAACACGCATGGCCAGGGGAGCGCTGAAGCTTTCTTT.

The CDR3 is CASSAGGRSNQPQHF. The DNA of the CDR3 is TGTGCCAGCAGCGCAGGGGGTCGGAGCAATCAGCCCCAGCATTTT. The chain recombines TRBV9 with TRBJ1-5, with 7 bases that match TRBD1. The germline V gene encodes CDR1 SGDLS and CDR2 YYNGEE. The V and J ends lost 3 bases and 1 base, in that order; junction bases with no gene match: 4. CDR3 length: 15 residues. Full variable domain (rest looked up from reference TRBV9 and TRBJ1-5): DSGVTQTPKHLITATGQRVTLRCSPRSGDLSVYWYQQSLDQGLQFLIQYYNGEERAKGNILERFSAQQFPDLHSELNLSSLELGDSALYFCASSAGGRSNQPQHFGDGTRLSIL.

In this sample, this clone turned up once. The chain links TRBV6-5 to TRBJ1-5; D possibly corresponds to TRBD1 (5 bases). The CDR3 covers 16 residues. The germline CDR1 and CDR2 sequences are MNHEY and SVGAGI. V gave up 4 bases and J gave up 0 bases, with 13 bases separating them. CDR3 DNA: TGTGCCAGCAGTTCAGGGACTCCCTATAGCAATCAGCCCCAGCATTTT. Translating it yields CASSSGTPYSNQPQHF.

The chain has TRBV6-5 and TRBJ1-6, with D maybe TRBD1 (6 bases). The CDR3 sequence is 15 residues long. Per the germline V gene, CDR1 is MNHEY and CDR2 is SVGAGI. V lost 5 bases and J 9 bases, leaving 17 bases between the germline ends. The CDR3 coding sequence is TGTGCCAGCAGTGCCACCCGGGACATTATTTCACCCCTCCACTTT. It codes for CASSATRDIISPLHF.

This clone showed up just a few times. This chain links TRBV6-5 with TRBJ2-6; 9 nucleotides line up with TRBD1. V trimming: 7 bases; J trimming: 4 bases; junction bases outside the gene matches: 5. The CDR3 spans 15 residues. Germline-derived CDR1 and CDR2 are MNHEY and SVGAGI. This CDR3 is CASKGTGSGANVLTF. The CDR3 DNA reads as TGTGCCAGCAAGGGGACAGGGAGCGGGGCCAACGTCCTGACTTTC.

The DNA for the CDR3 is TGTGCCACCAGCAGAGATATGTGGGGGGAGAAAAACGAGCAGTACTTC. Translating it yields CATSRDMWGEKNEQYF. The V gene is TRBV15, the J gene TRBJ2-7; D is perhaps TRBD2 (6 bases). The CDR3 is made up of 16 amino acids. The ends were cut back, 0 bases at V and 5 bases at J, with 17 bases in the middle. The germline gives CDR1 LNHNV, CDR2 YYDKDF (reference sequence).

This clone has just a few counts. This chain uses TRBV4-3 with TRBJ1-4, with 7 nucleotides matching TRBD1. CDR3 length: 16 amino acids. Germline assignment: CDR1 LGHNA and CDR2 YSLEER. J lost 4 bases, V lost 0 bases, and 5 bases had no gene match. CDR3 in DNA: TGCGCCAGCAGCCAAGATCGGGGACAGAATAATGAAAAACTGTTTTTT. This encodes CASSQDRGQNNEKLFF.

Here the CDR3 reads CASSQTWTYGSKAFF. As DNA, the CDR3 is TGTGCCAGCAGCCAGACTTGGACTTACGGGAGCAAAGCTTTCTTT. The genes are TRBV13 and TRBJ1-1; D gene uncertain. The CDR3 has 15 residues. Germline V gives CDR1 PRHDT, CDR2 FYEKMQ (reference sequence). V lost 5 bases and J lost 9, with 22 bases in between.

This chain joins TRBV18 and TRBJ2-1; D is unclear. V was clipped by 6 bases and J by 0 bases, with 9 bases between them. The CDR3 has 14 amino acids. Germline assignment: CDR1 KGHSH and CDR2 LQKENI. CDR3 in amino acids: CASSRAPSYNEQFF. The CDR3 bases are TGTGCCAGCTCCCGAGCCCCCTCCTACAATGAGCAGTTCTTC.

The rearrangement joins TRBV28 to TRBJ2-7; the match to TRBD2 covers 7 bases. CDR3 size: 17 residues. CDR1 is MDHEN, CDR2 SYDVKM, per germline. V lost 6 bases and J lost 4; bases outside the gene matches: 18. In nucleotides, the CDR3 is TGTGCCAGCAGGAATCTGGGGGGGTTAGCGTCGGGGTACGAGCAGTACTTC. It codes for CASRNLGGLASGYEQYF.

The rearrangement joins TRBV28 to TRBJ1-3, with 9 bases fitting TRBD1. Germline V gene sequence: CDR1 MDHEN, CDR2 SYDVKM. Trimming took 2 bases from V and 9 from J; bases not matched to a gene: 5. The CDR3 loop spans 14 amino acids. The CDR3 region is CASSLGDRVSTIYF. CDR3 sequence (DNA): TGTGCCAGCAGTTTAGGGGACAGGGTATCCACCATATATTTT. The full variable domain, its missing parts supplied by reference TRBV28 and TRBJ1-3, is DVKVTQSSRYLVKRTGEKVFLECVQDMDHENMFWYRQDPGLGLRLIYFSYDVKMKEKGDIPEGYSVSREKKERFSLILESASTNQTSMYLCASSLGDRVSTIYFGEGSWLTVV.

CDR3 residues: CASRLGGSGANVLTF. CDR3 nucleotide sequence: TGTGCCAGCAGACTAGGCGGCTCTGGGGCCAACGTCCTGACTTTC. The V gene is TRBV6-5, the J gene TRBJ2-6, with D possibly TRBD2 on 5 matching bases. The CDR3 runs 15 residues. V was trimmed by 6 bases and J by 0 bases, leaving 9 bases between them. CDR1 and CDR2 (germline): MNHEY, SVGAGI.

V gene TRBV29-1 combines with J gene TRBJ2-1; TRBD1 matches at 9 bases. Per the germline V gene, CDR1 is SQVTM and CDR2 is ANQGSEA. Trimming removed 4 bases from V and 12 bases from J; junction bases left unmatched: 7. The CDR3 loop spans 12 amino acids. The CDR3 DNA follows: TGCAGCGTTGGCGGGGGACAGGGTGCGCAGTTCTTC. Amino acid sequence: CSVGGGQGAQFF.

J is TRBJ1-1 and V is TRBV15; a weak D match, TRBD1 (6 bases). With 0 bases removed from V and 5 bases from J, the gap between germline ends came to 10 bases. Germline CDR1 LNHNV, CDR2 YYDKDF (reference sequence). The CDR3 loop spans 14 amino acids. The CDR3 spells CATSREGQGTEAFF. CDR3 bases: TGTGCCACCAGCAGAGAGGGGCAGGGGACTGAAGCTTTCTTT.

The chain joins TRBV10-2 to TRBJ2-7; TRBD2 matches 8 bases. The V gene end was trimmed by 6 bases and the J gene end by 2 bases; junction bases not matched to a gene: 15. This CDR3 comprises 17 residues. Germline CDR1 and CDR2: WSHSY and SAAADI. The CDR3 protein is CASREGIAGRSTYEQYF. The CDR3 nucleotides read TGCGCCAGCAGAGAGGGTATAGCGGGAAGGTCTACCTACGAGCAGTACTTC.

The chain couples TRBV28 to TRBJ2-7; a possible D gene is TRBD2 (7 bases). Germline CDR1 MDHEN, CDR2 SYDVKM. V shed 7 bases and J shed 3 bases, with 19 bases lying between them. The CDR3 runs 15 residues. The CDR3 DNA sequence: TGTGCCAGCAAAGCCTACGGAGGGGGGGGCTACGAGCAGTACTTC. Its translation is CASKAYGGGGYEQYF.

The V call is TRBV28, the J call TRBJ2-5; 15 bases line up with TRBD2. V lost 6 bases, J lost 5 bases, and 13 bases stayed unmatched. CDR1 MDHEN and CDR2 SYDVKM come from the germline V gene. The CDR3 runs 18 residues. In DNA form, the CDR3 reads TGTGCCAGCAGCCCACTATGGGGACTAGCGGGAGGAGGGGAGACCCAGTACTTC. The encoded protein is CASSPLWGLAGGGETQYF.

This sequence joins TRBV7-2 and TRBJ2-3; 10 bases agree with TRBD1. Germline V gives CDR1 SGHTA, CDR2 FQGNSA. This CDR3 is built from 16 residues. After removal of 3 bases from V and 3 bases from J, the junction contained 6 bases not matched to a gene. The CDR3 coding sequence is TGTGCCAGCAGCTTGGGGACAGGGGTTATTACAGATACGCAGTATTTT. Translation gives CASSLGTGVITDTQYF.